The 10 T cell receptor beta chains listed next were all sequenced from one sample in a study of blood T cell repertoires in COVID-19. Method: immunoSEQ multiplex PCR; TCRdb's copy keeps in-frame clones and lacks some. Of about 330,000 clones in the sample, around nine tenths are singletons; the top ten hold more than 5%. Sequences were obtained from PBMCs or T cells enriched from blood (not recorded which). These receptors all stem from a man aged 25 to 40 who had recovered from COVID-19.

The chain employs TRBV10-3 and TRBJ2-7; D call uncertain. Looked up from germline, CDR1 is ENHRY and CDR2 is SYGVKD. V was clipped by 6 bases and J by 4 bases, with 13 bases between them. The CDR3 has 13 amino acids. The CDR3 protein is CAIRVAPLYEQYF. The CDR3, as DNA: TGTGCCATCAGGGTGGCTCCCTTATACGAGCAGTACTTC.

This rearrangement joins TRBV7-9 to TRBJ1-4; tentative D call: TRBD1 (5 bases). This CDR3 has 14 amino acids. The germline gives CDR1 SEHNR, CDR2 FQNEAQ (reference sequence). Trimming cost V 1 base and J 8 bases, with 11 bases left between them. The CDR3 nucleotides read TGTGCCAGCAGCTTAGGCAGGGTAGGGGAAAAACTGTTTTTT. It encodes CASSLGRVGEKLFF.

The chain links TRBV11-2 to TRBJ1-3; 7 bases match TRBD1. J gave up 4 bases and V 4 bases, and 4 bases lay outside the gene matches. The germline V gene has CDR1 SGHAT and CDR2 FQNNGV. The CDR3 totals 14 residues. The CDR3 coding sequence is TGTGCCAGCAGCTCCGGGACAGCCGGAAACACCATATATTTT. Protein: CASSSGTAGNTIYF. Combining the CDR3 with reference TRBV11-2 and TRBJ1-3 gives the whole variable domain EAGVAQSPRYKIIEKRQSVAFWCNPISGHATLYWYQQILGQGPKLLIQFQNNGVVDDSQLPKDRFSAERLKGVDSTLKIQPAKLEDSAVYLCASSSGTAGNTIYFGEGSWLTVV.

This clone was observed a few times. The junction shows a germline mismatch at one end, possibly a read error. The CDR3 nucleotides read TGTGCCAGCAGCCAAGAACTGCCGGGACAGGGAATTTCGAACTTC. It codes for CASSQELPGQGISNF. The rearrangement links TRBV14 to TRBJ2-7; 9 bases line up with TRBD1. The germline gives CDR1 SGHDN, CDR2 FVKESK. The CDR3 is made up of 15 amino acids.

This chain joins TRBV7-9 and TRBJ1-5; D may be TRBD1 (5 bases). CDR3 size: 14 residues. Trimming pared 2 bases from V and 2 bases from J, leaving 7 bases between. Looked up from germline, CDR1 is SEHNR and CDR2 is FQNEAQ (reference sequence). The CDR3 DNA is TGTGCCAGCAGCTTAAAAGGGGGCAATCAGCCCCAGCATTTT. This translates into CASSLKGGNQPQHF.

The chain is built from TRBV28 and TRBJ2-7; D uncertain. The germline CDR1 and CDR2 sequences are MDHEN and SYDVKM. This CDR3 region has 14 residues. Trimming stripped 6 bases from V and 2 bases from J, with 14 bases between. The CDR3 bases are TGTGCCAGCAGCCCCCACATGGTCACCTACGAGCAGTACTTC. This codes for CASSPHMVTYEQYF.

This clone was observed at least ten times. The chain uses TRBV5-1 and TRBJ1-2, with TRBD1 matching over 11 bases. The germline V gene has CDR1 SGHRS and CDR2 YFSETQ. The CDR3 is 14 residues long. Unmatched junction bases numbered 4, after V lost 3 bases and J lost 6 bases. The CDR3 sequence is CASSWGTGGNGYTF. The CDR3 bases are TGCGCCAGCAGCTGGGGGACAGGGGGTAATGGCTACACCTTC.

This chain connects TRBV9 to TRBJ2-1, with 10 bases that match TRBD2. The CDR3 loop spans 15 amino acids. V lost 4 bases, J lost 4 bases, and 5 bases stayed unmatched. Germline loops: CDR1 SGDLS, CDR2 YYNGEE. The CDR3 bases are TGTGCCAGCAGCCTGAGCGGGGGGGCTTACAATGAGCAGTTCTTC. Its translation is CASSLSGGAYNEQFF.

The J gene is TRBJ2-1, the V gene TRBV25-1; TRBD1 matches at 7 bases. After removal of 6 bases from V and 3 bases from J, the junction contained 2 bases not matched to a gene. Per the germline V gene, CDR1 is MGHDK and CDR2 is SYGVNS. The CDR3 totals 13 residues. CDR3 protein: CASRRTGYNEQFF. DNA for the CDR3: TGTGCCAGCAGACGGACAGGCTACAATGAGCAGTTCTTC.

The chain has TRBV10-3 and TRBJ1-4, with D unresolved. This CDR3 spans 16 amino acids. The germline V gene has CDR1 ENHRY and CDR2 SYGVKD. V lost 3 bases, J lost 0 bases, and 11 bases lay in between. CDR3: CAISEAATATNEKLFF. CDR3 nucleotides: TGTGCCATCAGTGAAGCCGCAACGGCAACTAATGAAAAACTGTTTTTT.